These 22 T cell receptor beta chains were sequenced from one sample in a study of neurological immune-mediated disorders. MiXCR, run by TCRdb on the 5' RACE reads, gives a single entry per CDR3 protein. This table holds about 66,000 distinct CDR3 sequences, roughly 3.2% found once. Sequencing was done on a sample of PBMCs. The receptor set was obtained from a man aged 40-49 years with multiple sclerosis.

This clonotype was counted ten times or more. The chain links TRBV15 to TRBJ2-3; D tentatively reads TRBD1 or TRBD2 (5 bases each). With 0 bases removed from V and 0 bases from J, the gap between germline ends came to 10 bases. The CDR3 loop spans 16 amino acids. Per the germline V gene, CDR1 is LNHNV and CDR2 is YYDKDF (reference sequence). CDR3 loop: CATSRDRGVSTDTQYF. For the CDR3, the DNA is TGTGCCACCAGCAGAGATCGGGGCGTAAGCACAGATACGCAGTATTTT.

In this sample, this clonotype turned up many times. This chain connects TRBV20-1 to TRBJ2-7, with a tentative D call TRBD2 (6 bases). V was clipped by 4 bases and J by 6 bases, with 10 bases between them. Per the germline V gene, CDR1 is DFQATT and CDR2 is SNEGSKA (reference sequence). There are 11 residues in the CDR3. The CDR3 sequence is CSAMQGGEQYF. The DNA of the CDR3 is TGCAGTGCTATGCAGGGAGGCGAGCAGTACTTC.

This clonotype was observed many times. V and J are TRBV29-1 and TRBJ1-2, with D possibly TRBD1 on 6 matching bases. Germline lookup yields CDR1 SQVTM and CDR2 ANQGSEA. Trimming took 5 bases from V and 7 from J, leaving 14 bases between them. This CDR3 has 12 amino acids. Here the CDR3 DNA reads TGCAGCGTTAACAGGGACGGAGCTGGCTACACCTTC. Protein sequence: CSVNRDGAGYTF.

The table lists this clonotype with many counts. The gene calls are TRBV12-3 or TRBV12-4 and TRBJ2-7, with 7 bases that match TRBD1. J was trimmed by 1 base and V by 6 bases; bases with no gene match: 6. The CDR3 spans 14 residues. DNA of the CDR3: TGTGCCAGCAGCCGACAGGGTCGGTCCTACGAGCAGTACTTC. Its translation: CASSRQGRSYEQYF.

The sample holds many counts of this clonotype. The CDR3 protein is CSARRAIQGFSGELFF. CDR3 DNA sequence: TGCAGTGCTAGACGTGCCATACAGGGGTTTAGCGGGGAGCTGTTTTTT. The V and J genes are TRBV20-1 and TRBJ2-2, with 7 bases lining up with TRBD1. The CDR3 has 16 residues. V shed 2 bases and J 7 bases; nucleotides not matched to a gene: 13. Germline V gives CDR1 DFQATT, CDR2 SNEGSKA (reference sequence).

This clonotype has a count of ten or more. V gene TRBV20-1 combines with J gene TRBJ2-3; 13 bases map to TRBD2. Germline V gene lookup returns CDR1 DFQATT and CDR2 SNEGSKA (reference sequence). With 5 bases clipped from V and 0 bases from J, the junction kept 2 bases outside the gene matches. The CDR3 spans 15 residues. This CDR3 is CSAAGLAGSTDTQYF. CDR3 bases: TGCAGTGCTGCGGGACTAGCGGGGAGCACAGATACGCAGTATTTT.

This clonotype was found many times. V and J are TRBV10-3 and TRBJ2-6, with D maybe TRBD2 (6 bases). The germline gives CDR1 ENHRY, CDR2 SYGVKD. Deletions cut 0 bases from V and 3 bases from J, with 12 bases between. There are 17 residues in the CDR3. This CDR3 reads CAISESLGGVGANVLTF. The CDR3 DNA sequence: TGTGCCATCAGTGAGTCGTTGGGGGGAGTTGGGGCCAACGTCCTGACTTTC.

The genes are TRBV20-1 and TRBJ1-2; D is unclear. Germline V gene lookup returns CDR1 DFQATT and CDR2 SNEGSKA (reference sequence). This CDR3 is 13 amino acids long. Deletions cut 2 bases from V and 14 bases from J, with 21 bases between. CDR3 protein: CSARISTSYGQTF. The CDR3 nucleotides are TGCAGTGCTAGAATATCCACCTCCTATGGCCAAACCTTC.

At least ten counts were recorded for this clonotype. The chain is built from TRBV20-1 and TRBJ2-7; perhaps TRBD1 as D (6 bases). The CDR3 contains 11 residues. Trimming left V 6 bases short and J 6 bases short, with 12 bases between. CDR1 and CDR2 (germline): DFQATT, SNEGSKA (reference sequence). As DNA, the CDR3 is TGCAGTGCCGGGACATTAAGCGAGCAGTACTTC. Its protein is CSAGTLSEQYF.

Ten or more counts support this clonotype. V is TRBV5-1 and J is TRBJ2-6, with D possibly being TRBD1 (6 bases). The germline gives CDR1 SGHRS, CDR2 YFSETQ. V was shortened by 4 bases and J by 2 bases, with 13 bases between the two germline ends. The CDR3 contains 16 residues. The DNA of the CDR3 is TGCGCCAGCAGCGGGGGCCATGGCCCTGGGGCCAACGTCCTGACTTTC. The encoded protein is CASSGGHGPGANVLTF.

This clonotype was found many times. The genes are TRBV14 and TRBJ1-1; D call uncertain. This CDR3 region has 16 residues. CDR1 and CDR2 (germline): SGHDN, FVKESK. V was clipped by 4 bases and J by 0 bases, with 15 bases between them. The CDR3 reads CASSPLANEVNTEAFF. The CDR3 coding sequence is TGTGCCAGCAGCCCCCTGGCGAATGAAGTGAACACTGAAGCTTTCTTT.

This clonotype has a count of ten or more. V and J are TRBV12-3 or TRBV12-4 and TRBJ1-3, with 8 positions matching TRBD1. This CDR3 comprises 16 residues. V shed 6 bases, J shed 6 bases, and the junction held 13 bases outside the gene matches. CDR3 loop: CASRAGQVGVPNTIYF. DNA for the CDR3: TGTGCCAGCAGGGCGGGACAGGTTGGGGTACCAAACACCATATATTTT.

About this clonotype: It may be a read error: a sequence one base away is much more abundant. The chain uses TRBV20-1 and TRBJ2-1; 11 bases fit TRBD2. In germline, CDR1 is DFQATT, CDR2 SNEGSKA (reference sequence). V lost 2 bases and J lost 6; bases outside the gene matches: 9. This CDR3 comprises 16 residues. Here the CDR3 DNA reads TGCAGTGCTAGAACGCATAGCGGGAGGGCCCTCAATGAGCAGTTCTTC. It translates to CSARTHSGRALNEQFF.

This clonotype has a count of ten or more. The chain recombines TRBV7-9 with TRBJ1-1; TRBD1 matches 7 bases. J was trimmed by 8 bases and V by 4 bases; bases with no gene match: 1. The germline V gene has CDR1 SEHNR and CDR2 FQNEAQ (reference sequence). This CDR3 region has 11 residues. The CDR3 coding sequence is TGTGCCAGCAGCTCGACAGGGGAAGCTTTCTTT. This sequence encodes CASSSTGEAFF. Supplemented by reference TRBV7-9 and TRBJ1-1, the full variable domain reads DTGVSQNPRHKITKRGQNVTFRCDPISEHNRLYWYRQTLGQGPEFLTYFQNEAQLEKSRLLSDRFSAERPKGSFSTLEIQRTEQGDSAMYLCASSSTGEAFFGQGTRLTVV.

This clonotype was found many times. The J gene is TRBJ2-5, the V gene TRBV5-1; 7 bases line up with TRBD1. With 4 bases clipped from V and 0 bases from J, the junction kept 6 bases outside the gene matches. The CDR3 has 15 residues. In germline, CDR1 is SGHRS, CDR2 YFSETQ. CDR3 in amino acids: CASSLMGQNQETQYF. The CDR3 region has the DNA TGCGCCAGCAGCCTAATGGGACAGAACCAAGAGACCCAGTACTTC. The variable domain in full, with the rest retrieved from reference TRBV5-1 and TRBJ2-5, is KAGVTQTPRYLIKTRGQQVTLSCSPISGHRSVSWYQQTPGQGLQFLFEYFSETQRNKGNFPGRFSGRQFSNSRSEMNVSTLELGDSALYLCASSLMGQNQETQYFGPGTRLLVL.

This clonotype has at least ten counts. V and J are TRBV5-8 and TRBJ1-2, with D unresolved. The V end was cut by 3 bases, the J end by 7 bases, with 10 bases between. The CDR3 runs to 12 residues. CDR1 is SGHTS and CDR2 is YDEGEE in the germline V gene. CDR3 DNA: TGTGCCAGCAGCTCACGGACGGGTGGCTACACCTTC. This gives the protein CASSSRTGGYTF.

There are many counts of this clonotype. The chain employs TRBV7-2 and TRBJ1-2, with a possible D match to TRBD1 (6 bases). V was trimmed by 3 bases and J by 2 bases, leaving 16 bases between them. Germline loops: CDR1 SGHTA, CDR2 FQGNSA. The CDR3 has 16 residues. CDR3 in amino acids: CASSLSPGHRNYGYTF. The CDR3 DNA is TGTGCCAGCAGCTTGTCACCGGGACACCGGAACTATGGCTACACCTTC.

This clonotype was seen at least ten times. The chain joins TRBV9 to TRBJ2-1, with D unresolved. Trimming took off 0 bases at V and 6 bases at J, with 7 bases between the two ends. Germline V lookup: CDR1 SGDLS, CDR2 YYNGEE. The CDR3 has 13 amino acids. The CDR3 is CASSVVAANEQFF. Written as DNA, the CDR3 is TGTGCCAGCAGCGTAGTAGCAGCCAATGAGCAGTTCTTC.

In its sample, this clonotype was seen many times. The CDR3 DNA is TGCGCCAGCAGTGAGGACAGGGGCACTGAAGCTTTCTTT. Protein sequence: CASSEDRGTEAFF. The V call is TRBV4-1, the J call TRBJ1-1, with 9 bases matching TRBD1. Unmatched junction bases numbered 3, after V lost 6 bases and J lost 4 bases. This CDR3 comprises 13 residues. The V gene's germline CDR1 is MGHRA and CDR2 YSYEKL.

This clonotype was seen at least ten times. The chain carries TRBV5-1 and TRBJ2-1; 7 nucleotides agree with TRBD2. The CDR3 contains 14 residues. Trimming at V came to 5 bases and at J to 5 bases, leaving 7 bases not matched to a gene. Looked up from germline, CDR1 is SGHRS and CDR2 is YFSETQ. CDR3 nucleotide sequence: TGCGCCAGCAGAATCCCGGGAGGAGACAATGAGCAGTTCTTC. It yields the protein CASRIPGGDNEQFF.

At least ten counts were recorded for this clonotype. Here the CDR3 reads CASRTGGAEQYF. The CDR3 coding sequence is TGTGCCAGCAGGACGGGGGGGGCCGAGCAGTACTTC. The V gene is TRBV6-5, the J gene TRBJ2-7; TRBD2 matches 8 bases. V trimming: 6 bases; J trimming: 6 bases; junction bases outside the gene matches: 4. Germline V gives CDR1 MNHEY, CDR2 SVGAGI. There are 12 residues in the CDR3.

The table lists this clonotype with many counts. The J gene is TRBJ1-1, the V gene TRBV5-1, with D possibly being TRBD1 (5 bases). Germline V CDR1 and CDR2: SGHRS, YFSETQ. This CDR3 is built from 15 residues. V lost 2 bases and J lost 1, with 12 bases in between. CDR3 nucleotides: TGCGCCAGCAGCTTTGGGGTAGGGGAGAACACTGAAGCTTTCTTT. This encodes CASSFGVGENTEAFF.